This record covers a single T cell receptor (beta chain). The sample is drawn from a study of blood T cell repertoires in COVID-19. Study-wide background: The analysed material was cDNA or gDNA that came from T cells, B-cell-depleted T cells, or PBMCs.

Per the study methods: For nucleated cells, counts were estimated from reference gene primer amplification. Sequencing was performed with immunoSEQ multiplex PCR; in TCRdb, only in-frame clones are kept and a portion is missing. The V and J calls and the clone size are those of that table, but D and trimming were determined from the DNA. In the table there are 52,000 or so clones, roughly 80% of which are singletons. The V end lost 2 bases, the J end lost 0 bases, and 17 bases lay between the germline ends. Germline assignment: CDR1 MNHEY and CDR2 SVGEGT. The length of the CDR3 is 17 residues. The TCR comes from a human donor in a cohort sampled during active or convalescent COVID-19. The genes are TRBV6-2 or TRBV6-3 and TRBJ2-7; a weak D match, TRBD1 (6 bases). Material: peripheral blood. The CDR3: CASSYRQGPLGSYEQYF. The CDR3 DNA is TGTGCCAGCAGTTACCGGCAGGGGCCGCTCGGCTCCTACGAGCAGTACTTC.